This TCR beta chain was documented in a study of blood T cell repertoires in COVID-19. This clone was detected once. Categorization into cohorts depended on clinical history that participants reported. Per the germline V gene, CDR1 is MDHEN and CDR2 is SYDVKM. This CDR3 comprises 12 residues. Trimming shortened V by 5 bases and J by 5 bases, and 9 bases separated the two germline ends. This table comes from immunoSEQ multiplex PCR, and its TCRdb copy is limited to in-frame clones, with some not included. The sample consists of fewer than 500,000 clones, around nine tenths of them appearing once. Sequences were obtained from PBMCs or T cells enriched from blood (not recorded which). This TCR was sampled from a woman younger than 35 with acute COVID-19. The genes are TRBV28 and TRBJ1-2; D may be TRBD1 (6 bases). CDR3 region: CASSRGAYGYTF. The CDR3 DNA sequence: TGTGCCAGCAGTCGGGGGGCTTATGGCTACACCTTC.